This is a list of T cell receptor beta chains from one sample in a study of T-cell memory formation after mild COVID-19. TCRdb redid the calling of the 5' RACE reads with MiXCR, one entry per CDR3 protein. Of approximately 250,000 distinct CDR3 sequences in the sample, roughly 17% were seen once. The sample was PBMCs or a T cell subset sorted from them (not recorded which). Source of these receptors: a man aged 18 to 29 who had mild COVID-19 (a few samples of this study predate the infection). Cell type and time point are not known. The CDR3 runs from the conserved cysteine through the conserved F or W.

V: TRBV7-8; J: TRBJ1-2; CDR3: CASSLARDNYGYTF
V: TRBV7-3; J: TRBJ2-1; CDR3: CASSLTPGSLYNEQFF
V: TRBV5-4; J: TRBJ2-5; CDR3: CASSPGGGVVLETQYF
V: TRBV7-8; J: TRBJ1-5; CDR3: CASSLGPNPLGQPQHF
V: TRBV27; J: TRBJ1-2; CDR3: CASSPLPSVGSSF
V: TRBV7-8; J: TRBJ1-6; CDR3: CASSLAGETLHF
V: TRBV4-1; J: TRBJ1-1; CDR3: CASSPREVTEAFF
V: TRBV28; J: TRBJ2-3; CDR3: CASSLAAGGAQLTDTQYF
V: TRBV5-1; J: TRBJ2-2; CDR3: CASSSGHSNTGELFF
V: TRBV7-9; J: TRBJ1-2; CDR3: CASSLDREGYTF
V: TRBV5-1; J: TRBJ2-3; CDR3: CASSWGAGGSDTQYF
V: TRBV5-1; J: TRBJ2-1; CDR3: CASSLAPLAGGYNEQFF
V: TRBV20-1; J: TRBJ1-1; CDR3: CSARETGRATEAFF
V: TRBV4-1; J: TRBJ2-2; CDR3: CASSQHPTGNTGELFF
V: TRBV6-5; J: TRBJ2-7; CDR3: CASRPRQTGLDYEQYF
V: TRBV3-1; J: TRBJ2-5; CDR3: CASSRYQEVQETQYF
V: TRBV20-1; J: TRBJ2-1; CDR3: CSARDYNEQFF
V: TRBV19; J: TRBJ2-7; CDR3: CASSDRGLYEQYF
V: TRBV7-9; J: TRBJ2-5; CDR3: CASSLDPETQYF
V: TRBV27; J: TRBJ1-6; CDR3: CASKGGFVHSPLHF
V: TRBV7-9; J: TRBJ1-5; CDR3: CASSLGGGEPQHF
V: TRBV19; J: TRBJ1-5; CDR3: CASSRQVRNQPQHF
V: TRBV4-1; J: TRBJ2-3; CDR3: CASSRPGTVSDTQYF
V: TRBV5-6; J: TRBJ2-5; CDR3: CASSLASKETQYF
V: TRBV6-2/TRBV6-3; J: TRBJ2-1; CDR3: CASSILGQGSNEQFF
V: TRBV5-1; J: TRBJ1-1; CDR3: CASSLQGSEAFF
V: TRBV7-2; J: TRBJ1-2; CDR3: CASSSFRGRSYGYTF
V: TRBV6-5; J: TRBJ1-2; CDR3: CASTLDTNYGYTF
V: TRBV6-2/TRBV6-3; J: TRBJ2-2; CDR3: CASSLGRTSTGELFF
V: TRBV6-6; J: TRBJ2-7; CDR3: CASSYVPDRGLEQYF
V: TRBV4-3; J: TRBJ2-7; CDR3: CASSQDLAGGNIAYEQYF
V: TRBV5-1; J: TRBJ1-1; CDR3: CASRQGWSTEAFF
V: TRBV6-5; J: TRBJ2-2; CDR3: CASSYFSNTGELFF
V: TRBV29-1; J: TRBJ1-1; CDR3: CSVVGAFF
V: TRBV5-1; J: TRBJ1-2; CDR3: CASVSEPGYGYTF
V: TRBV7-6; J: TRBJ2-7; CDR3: CASSLLGGTGAVEQYF
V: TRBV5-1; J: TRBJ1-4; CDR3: CASSDGTGREKLFF
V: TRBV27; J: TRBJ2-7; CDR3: CASMYSGGVIYEQYF
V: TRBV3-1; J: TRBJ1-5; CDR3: CASSQDRTNPPQHF
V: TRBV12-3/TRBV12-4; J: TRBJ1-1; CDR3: CASRPDTSRVTEAFF
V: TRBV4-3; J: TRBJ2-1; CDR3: CASSQAFLTTYNEQFF
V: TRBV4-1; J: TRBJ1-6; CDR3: CASSRTAGTGLYSSSPLHF
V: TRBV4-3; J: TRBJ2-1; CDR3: CASSQDRVGLVSGGIDEQFF
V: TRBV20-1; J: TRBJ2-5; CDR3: CSARRDRTSAGNGTQYF
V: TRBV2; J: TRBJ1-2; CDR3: CASRRSGLPNYGYTF
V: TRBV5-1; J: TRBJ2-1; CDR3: CASSLPGGSYNEQFF
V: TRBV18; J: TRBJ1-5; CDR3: CASSEGADQPQHF
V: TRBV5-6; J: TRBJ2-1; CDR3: CASSPWGAGYEQFF
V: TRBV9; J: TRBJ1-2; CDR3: CASSVVLNYGFTF
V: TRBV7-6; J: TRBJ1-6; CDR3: CASSLGSRSSYNSPLHF
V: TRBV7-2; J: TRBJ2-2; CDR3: CASSPAGTFGELFF
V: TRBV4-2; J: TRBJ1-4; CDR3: CASSQSPGTGGEKLFF
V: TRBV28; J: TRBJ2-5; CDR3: CASSLYLQETQYF
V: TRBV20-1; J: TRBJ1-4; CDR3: CGLQGFVSEKLFF
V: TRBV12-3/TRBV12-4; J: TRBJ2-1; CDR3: CASSLAGGRHEQFF
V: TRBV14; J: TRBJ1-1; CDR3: CASSQVGQGGGGTEAFF
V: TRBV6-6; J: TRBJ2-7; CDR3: CASSYSSGALGGQYF
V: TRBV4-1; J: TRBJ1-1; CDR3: CASSQDGIAFF
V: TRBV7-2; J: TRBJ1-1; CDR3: CASSLGAPGQGTAFF
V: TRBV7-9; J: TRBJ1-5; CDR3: CASSPSDGPNQPQHF